This TCR beta chain came from a study of Graves' ophthalmopathy and Graves' hyperthyroidism. Amplification of TCR beta CDR3 regions used RNA transcripts. HTBI primers were used in a first-round RT-PCR, which preceded a second-round multiplex PCR. TCRdb reanalysed the multiplex PCR reads using MiXCR and keeps one entry per CDR3 protein. The data show about 620,000 distinct CDR3 sequences, about 20% seen once. The CDR3 loop spans 14 amino acids. Trimming took 6 bases from V and 4 from J, leaving 16 bases between them. Germline V lookup: CDR1 MNHNS, CDR2 SASEGT. This clonotype was picked up many times. Specimen: peripheral blood. The receptor was isolated from a woman aged 18-29 years with stable Graves' hyperthyroidism. Some clones in this sample may be carry-over from other donors' samples. The chain combines TRBV6-1 with TRBJ2-7, with D possibly TRBD1 on 5 matching bases. Here the CDR3 reads CASSWTSSGYEQYF. DNA of the CDR3: TGTGCCAGCAGCTGGACATCTTCTGGTTACGAGCAGTACTTC.